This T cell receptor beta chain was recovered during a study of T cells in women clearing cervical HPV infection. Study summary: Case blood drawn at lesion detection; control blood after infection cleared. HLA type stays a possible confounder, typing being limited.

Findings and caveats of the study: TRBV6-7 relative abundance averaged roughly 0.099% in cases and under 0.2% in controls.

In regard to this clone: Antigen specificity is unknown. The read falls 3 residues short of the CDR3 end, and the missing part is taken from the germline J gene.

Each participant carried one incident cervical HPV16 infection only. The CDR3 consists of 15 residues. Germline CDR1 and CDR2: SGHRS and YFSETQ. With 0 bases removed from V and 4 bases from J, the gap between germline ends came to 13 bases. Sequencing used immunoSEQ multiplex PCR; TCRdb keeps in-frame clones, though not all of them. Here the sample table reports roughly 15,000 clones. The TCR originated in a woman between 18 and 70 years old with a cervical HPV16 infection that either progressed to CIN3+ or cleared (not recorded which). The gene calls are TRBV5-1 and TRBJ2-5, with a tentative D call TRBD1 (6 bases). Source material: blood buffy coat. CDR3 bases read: TGCGCCAGCAGCTTGGGGTCACAGGGTTCAGAGACC. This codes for CASSLGSQGSET. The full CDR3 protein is CASSLGSQGSETQYF.